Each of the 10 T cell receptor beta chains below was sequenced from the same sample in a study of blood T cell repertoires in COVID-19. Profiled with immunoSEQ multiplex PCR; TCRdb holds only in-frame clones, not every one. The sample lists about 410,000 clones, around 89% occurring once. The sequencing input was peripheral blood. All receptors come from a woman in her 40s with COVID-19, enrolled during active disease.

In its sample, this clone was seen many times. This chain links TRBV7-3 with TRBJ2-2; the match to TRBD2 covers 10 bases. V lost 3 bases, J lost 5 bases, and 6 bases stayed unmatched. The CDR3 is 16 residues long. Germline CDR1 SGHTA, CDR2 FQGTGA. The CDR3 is CASSLASGSGTGELFF. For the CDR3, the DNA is TGTGCCAGCAGCTTGGCTAGCGGGAGTGGGACCGGGGAGCTGTTTTTT.

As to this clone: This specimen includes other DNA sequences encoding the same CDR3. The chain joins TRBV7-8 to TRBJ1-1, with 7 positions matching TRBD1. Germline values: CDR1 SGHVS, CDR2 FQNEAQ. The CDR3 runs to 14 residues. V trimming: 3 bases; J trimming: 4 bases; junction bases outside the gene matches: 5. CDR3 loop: CASSLAPGGTEAFF. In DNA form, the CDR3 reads TGTGCCAGCAGCTTGGCTCCAGGGGGCACTGAAGCTTTCTTT.

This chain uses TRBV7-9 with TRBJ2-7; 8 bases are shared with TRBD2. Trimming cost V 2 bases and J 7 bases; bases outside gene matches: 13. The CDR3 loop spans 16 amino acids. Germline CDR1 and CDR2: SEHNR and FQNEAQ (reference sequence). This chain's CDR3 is CASSLTGTSGHFEQYF. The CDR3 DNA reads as TGTGCCAGCAGCTTAACCGGGACTAGTGGACATTTTGAGCAGTACTTC.

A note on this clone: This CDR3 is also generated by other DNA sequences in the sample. The DNA of the CDR3 is TGCAGTGCTACCAGGGGCACTGAAGCTTTCTTT. It translates to CSATRGTEAFF. V and J are TRBV20-1 and TRBJ1-1; weak D call: TRBD1 (6 bases). The CDR3 length is 11 residues. V gave up 4 bases and J gave up 4 bases, with 7 bases separating them. Germline CDR1 and CDR2: DFQATT and SNEGSKA (reference sequence).

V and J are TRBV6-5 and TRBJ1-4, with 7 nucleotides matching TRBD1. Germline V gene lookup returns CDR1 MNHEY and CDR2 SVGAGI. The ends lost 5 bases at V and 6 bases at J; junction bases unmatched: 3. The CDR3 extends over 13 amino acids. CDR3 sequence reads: CASSPGTDEKLFF. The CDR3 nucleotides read TGTGCCAGCAGTCCCGGGACAGATGAAAAACTGTTTTTT.

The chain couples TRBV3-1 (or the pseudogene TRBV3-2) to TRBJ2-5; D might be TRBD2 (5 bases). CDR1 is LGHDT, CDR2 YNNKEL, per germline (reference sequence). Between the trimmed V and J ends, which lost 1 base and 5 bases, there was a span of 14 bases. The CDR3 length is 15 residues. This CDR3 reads CASSQGDGRGETQYF. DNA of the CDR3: TGTGCCAGCAGCCAAGGGGATGGGCGCGGGGAGACCCAGTACTTC.

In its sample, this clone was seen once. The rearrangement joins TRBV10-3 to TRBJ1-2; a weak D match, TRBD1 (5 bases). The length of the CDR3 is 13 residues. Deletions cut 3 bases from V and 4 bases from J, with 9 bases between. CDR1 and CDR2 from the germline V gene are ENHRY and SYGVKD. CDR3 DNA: TGTGCCATCAGTGACCAGGGAGGCTATGGCTACACCTTC. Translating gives CAISDQGGYGYTF.

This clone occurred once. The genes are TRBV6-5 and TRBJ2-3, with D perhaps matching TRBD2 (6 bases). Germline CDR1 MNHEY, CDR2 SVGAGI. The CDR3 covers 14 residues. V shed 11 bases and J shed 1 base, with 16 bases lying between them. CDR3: CAGQTRWGTDTQYF. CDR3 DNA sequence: TGTGCCGGGCAGACTAGATGGGGCACAGATACGCAGTATTTT.

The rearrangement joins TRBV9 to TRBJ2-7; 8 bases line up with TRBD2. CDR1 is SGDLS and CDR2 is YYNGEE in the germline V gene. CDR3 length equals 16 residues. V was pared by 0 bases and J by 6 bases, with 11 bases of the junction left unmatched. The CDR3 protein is CASSVAGSGRAVEQYF. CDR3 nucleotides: TGTGCCAGCAGCGTAGCTGGCTCCGGGAGGGCCGTCGAGCAGTACTTC. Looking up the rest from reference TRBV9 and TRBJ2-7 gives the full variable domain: DSGVTQTPKHLITATGQRVTLRCSPRSGDLSVYWYQQSLDQGLQFLIQYYNGEERAKGNILERFSAQQFPDLHSELNLSSLELGDSALYFCASSVAGSGRAVEQYFGPGTRLTVT.

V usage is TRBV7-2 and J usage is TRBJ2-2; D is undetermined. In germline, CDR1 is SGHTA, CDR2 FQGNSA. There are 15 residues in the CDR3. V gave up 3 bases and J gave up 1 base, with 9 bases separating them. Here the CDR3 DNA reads TGTGCCAGCAGCTTCAGGCAGATGAACACCGGGGAGCTGTTTTTT. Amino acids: CASSFRQMNTGELFF.